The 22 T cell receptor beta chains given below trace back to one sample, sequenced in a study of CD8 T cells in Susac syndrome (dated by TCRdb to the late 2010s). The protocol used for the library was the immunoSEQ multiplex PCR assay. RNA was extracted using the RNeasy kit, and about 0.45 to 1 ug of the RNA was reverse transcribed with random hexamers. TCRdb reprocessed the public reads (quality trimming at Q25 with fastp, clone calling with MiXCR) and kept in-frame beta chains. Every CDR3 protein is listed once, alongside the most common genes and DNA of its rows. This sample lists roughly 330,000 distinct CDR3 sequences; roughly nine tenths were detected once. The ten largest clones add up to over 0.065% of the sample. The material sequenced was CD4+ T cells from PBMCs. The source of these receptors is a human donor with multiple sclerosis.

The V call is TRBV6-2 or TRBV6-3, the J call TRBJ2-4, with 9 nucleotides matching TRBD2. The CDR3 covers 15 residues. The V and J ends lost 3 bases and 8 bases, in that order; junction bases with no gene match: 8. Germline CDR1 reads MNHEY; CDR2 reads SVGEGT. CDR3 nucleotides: TGTGCCAGCAGTTATGGTAGCGGGAGTGCAGACATTCAGTACTTC. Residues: CASSYGSGSADIQYF.

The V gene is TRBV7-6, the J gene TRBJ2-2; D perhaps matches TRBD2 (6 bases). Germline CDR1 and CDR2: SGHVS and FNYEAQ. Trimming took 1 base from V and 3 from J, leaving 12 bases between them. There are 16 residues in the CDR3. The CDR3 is CASSLVGSLDTGELFF. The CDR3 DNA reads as TGTGCCAGCAGCTTAGTCGGGAGTCTCGACACCGGGGAGCTGTTTTTT.

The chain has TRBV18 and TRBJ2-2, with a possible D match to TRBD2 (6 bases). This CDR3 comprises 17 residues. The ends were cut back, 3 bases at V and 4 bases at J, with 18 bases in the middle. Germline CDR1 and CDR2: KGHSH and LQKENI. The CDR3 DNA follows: TGTGCCAGCTCACCTCCCGTTTACGCCGGGGGCACCGGGGAGCTGTTTTTT. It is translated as CASSPPVYAGGTGELFF.

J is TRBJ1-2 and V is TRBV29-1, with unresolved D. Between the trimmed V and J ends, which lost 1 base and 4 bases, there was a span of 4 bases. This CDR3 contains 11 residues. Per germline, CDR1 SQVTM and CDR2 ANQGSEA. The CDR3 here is CSVEVSYGYTF. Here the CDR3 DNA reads TGCAGCGTTGAAGTCAGCTATGGCTACACCTTC.

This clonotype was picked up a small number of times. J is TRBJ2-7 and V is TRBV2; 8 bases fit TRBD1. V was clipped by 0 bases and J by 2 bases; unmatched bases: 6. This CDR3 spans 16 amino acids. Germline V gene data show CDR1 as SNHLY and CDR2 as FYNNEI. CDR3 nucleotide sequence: TGTGCCAGCAGTGAAGCGCGGTCAGGGGGCGCCTACGAGCAGTACTTC. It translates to CASSEARSGGAYEQYF. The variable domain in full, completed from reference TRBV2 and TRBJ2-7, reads EPEVTQTPSHQVTQMGQEVILRCVPISNHLYFYWYRQILGQKVEFLVSFYNNEISEKSEIFDDQFSVERPDGSNFTLKIRSTKLEDSAMYFCASSEARSGGAYEQYFGPGTRLTVT.

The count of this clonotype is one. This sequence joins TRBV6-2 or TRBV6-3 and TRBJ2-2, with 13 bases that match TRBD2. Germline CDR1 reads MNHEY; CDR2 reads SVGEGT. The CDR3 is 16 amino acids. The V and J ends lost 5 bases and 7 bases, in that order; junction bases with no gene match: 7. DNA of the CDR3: TGTGCCAGCAGTACGGGACTAGCGGGATTCAGCGGGGAGCTGTTTTTT. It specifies CASSTGLAGFSGELFF.

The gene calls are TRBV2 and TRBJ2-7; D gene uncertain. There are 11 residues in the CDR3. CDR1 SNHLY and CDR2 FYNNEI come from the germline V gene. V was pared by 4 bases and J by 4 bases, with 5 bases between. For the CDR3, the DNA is TGTGCCAGCAGTGTCGTATACGAGCAGTACTTC. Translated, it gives CASSVVYEQYF.

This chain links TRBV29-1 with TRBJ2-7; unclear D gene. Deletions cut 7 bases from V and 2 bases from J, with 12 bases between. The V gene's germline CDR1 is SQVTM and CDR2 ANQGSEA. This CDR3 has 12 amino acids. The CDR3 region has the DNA TGCAGCGCTCGACCTTTTCCCTACGAGCAGTACTTC. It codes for CSARPFPYEQYF.

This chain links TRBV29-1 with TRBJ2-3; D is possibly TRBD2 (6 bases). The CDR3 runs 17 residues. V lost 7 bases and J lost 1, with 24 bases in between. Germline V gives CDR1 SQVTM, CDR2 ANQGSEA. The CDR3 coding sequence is TGCAGCGCGGCTCGCGGTAGCGGAGGGAGCGGCACAGATACGCAGTATTTT. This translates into CSAARGSGGSGTDTQYF.

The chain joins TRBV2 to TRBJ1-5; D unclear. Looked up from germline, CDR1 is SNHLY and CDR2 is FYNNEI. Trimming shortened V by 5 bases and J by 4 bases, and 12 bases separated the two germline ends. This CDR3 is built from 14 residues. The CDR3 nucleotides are TGTGCCAGCAGTAACGACCGTGTTAATCAGCCCCAGCATTTT. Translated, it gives CASSNDRVNQPQHF.

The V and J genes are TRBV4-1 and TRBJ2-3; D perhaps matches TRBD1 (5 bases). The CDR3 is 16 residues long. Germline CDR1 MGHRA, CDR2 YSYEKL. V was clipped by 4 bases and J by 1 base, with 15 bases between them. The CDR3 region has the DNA TGCGCCAGCAGCCCGTCGATAGGGGTAGGCACAGATACGCAGTATTTT. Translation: CASSPSIGVGTDTQYF.

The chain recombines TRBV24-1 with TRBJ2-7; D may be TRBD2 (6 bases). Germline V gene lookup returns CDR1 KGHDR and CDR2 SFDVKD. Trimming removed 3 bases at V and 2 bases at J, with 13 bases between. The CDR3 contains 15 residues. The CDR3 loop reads CATSDPGTDPYEQYF. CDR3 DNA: TGTGCCACCAGTGATCCCGGGACTGACCCCTACGAGCAGTACTTC.

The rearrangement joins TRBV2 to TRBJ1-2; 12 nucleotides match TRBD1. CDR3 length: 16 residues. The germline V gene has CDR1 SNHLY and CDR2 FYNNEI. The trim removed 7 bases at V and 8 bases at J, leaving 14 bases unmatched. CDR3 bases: TGTGCCAGCACACGAGAGGGGACAGGGGGCGCAGAAGGCTACACCTTC. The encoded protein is CASTREGTGGAEGYTF.

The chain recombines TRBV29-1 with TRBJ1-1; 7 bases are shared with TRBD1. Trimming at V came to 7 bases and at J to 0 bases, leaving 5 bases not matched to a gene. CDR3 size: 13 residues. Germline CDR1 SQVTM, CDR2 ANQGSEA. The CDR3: CSAGTAMNTEAFF. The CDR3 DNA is TGCAGCGCTGGGACAGCGATGAACACTGAAGCTTTCTTT. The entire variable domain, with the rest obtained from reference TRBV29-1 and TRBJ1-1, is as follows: SAVISQKPSRDICQRGTSLTIQCQVDSQVTMMFWYRQQPGQSLTLIATANQGSEATYESGFVIDKFPISRPNLTFSTLTVSNMSPEDSSIYLCSAGTAMNTEAFFGQGTRLTVV.

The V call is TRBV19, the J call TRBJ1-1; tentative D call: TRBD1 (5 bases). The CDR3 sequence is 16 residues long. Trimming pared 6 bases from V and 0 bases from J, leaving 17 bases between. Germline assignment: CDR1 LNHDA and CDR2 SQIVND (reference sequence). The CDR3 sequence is CASRKRDGTMNTEAFF. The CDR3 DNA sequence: TGTGCCAGTAGGAAACGGGACGGTACTATGAACACTGAAGCTTTCTTT.

The CDR3 coding sequence is TGCAGTGCTACAACCCGTGGCGAGCAGTACTTC. Protein: CSATTRGEQYF. The V call is TRBV20-1, the J call TRBJ2-7; D is undetermined. Per germline, CDR1 DFQATT and CDR2 SNEGSKA (reference sequence). The ends were cut back, 4 bases at V and 6 bases at J, with 10 bases in the middle. CDR3 length: 11 residues.

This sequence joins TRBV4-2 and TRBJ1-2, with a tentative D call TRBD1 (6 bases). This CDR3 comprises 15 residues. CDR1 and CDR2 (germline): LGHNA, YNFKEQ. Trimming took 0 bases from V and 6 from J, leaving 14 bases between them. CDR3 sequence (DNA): TGTGCCAGCAGCCAAGATCGTGAGGGGGTCAATGGCTACACCTTC. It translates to CASSQDREGVNGYTF.

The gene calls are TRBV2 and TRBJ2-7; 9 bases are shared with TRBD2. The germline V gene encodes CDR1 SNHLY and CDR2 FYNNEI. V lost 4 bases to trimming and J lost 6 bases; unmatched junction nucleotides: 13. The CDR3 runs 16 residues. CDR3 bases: TGTGCCAGCAGTGTGCGGCTAGCGGGAAACCAGGGCGAGCAGTACTTC. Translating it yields CASSVRLAGNQGEQYF.

This chain's CDR3 is CASSLDPGTVTSGELFF. CDR3 in DNA: TGTGCCAGCAGCTTAGATCCCGGGACCGTCACCTCCGGGGAGCTGTTTTTT. This rearrangement joins TRBV7-2 to TRBJ2-2; D is perhaps TRBD1 or TRBD2 (5 bases each). The CDR3 is 17 amino acids. Germline V gives CDR1 SGHTA, CDR2 FQGNSA. With 1 base removed from V and 6 bases from J, the gap between germline ends came to 18 bases.

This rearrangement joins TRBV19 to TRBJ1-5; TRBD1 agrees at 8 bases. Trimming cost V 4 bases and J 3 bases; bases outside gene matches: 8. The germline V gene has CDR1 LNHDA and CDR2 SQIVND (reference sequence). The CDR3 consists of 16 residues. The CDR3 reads CASSKTGGGYNQPQHF. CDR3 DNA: TGTGCCAGTAGTAAAACAGGGGGAGGGTACAATCAGCCCCAGCATTTT.

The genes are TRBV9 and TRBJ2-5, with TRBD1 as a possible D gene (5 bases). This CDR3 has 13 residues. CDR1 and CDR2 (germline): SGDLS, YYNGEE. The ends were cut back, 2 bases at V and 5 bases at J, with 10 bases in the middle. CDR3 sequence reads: CASSVTGQETQYF. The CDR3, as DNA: TGTGCCAGCAGCGTTACAGGTCAGGAGACCCAGTACTTC.

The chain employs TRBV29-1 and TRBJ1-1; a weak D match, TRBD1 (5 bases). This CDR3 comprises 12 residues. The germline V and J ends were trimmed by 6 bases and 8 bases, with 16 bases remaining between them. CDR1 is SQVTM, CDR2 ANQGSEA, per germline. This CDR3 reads CSVCGGFGEAFF. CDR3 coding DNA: TGCAGCGTCTGCGGGGGGTTCGGCGAAGCTTTCTTT.